This section outlines one T cell receptor (beta chain) sequence together with its context. Its matching antigen is unknown. The data were obtained in a study of CD8 T cells in ankylosing spondylitis. The study's findings and limits: A motif in TCR beta, a set of seven to nine highly homologous variants, appeared characteristic of ankylosing spondylitis blood. Disease-linked clones reportedly showed significant enrichment in matched ankylosing spondylitis synovial fluid. Clones linked to disease, bearing a CD8+ phenotype, were relatively rare in peripheral blood.

Quantitative 5'-RACE with molecular barcodes was used to make the TCR beta libraries. Each CDR3 protein gets one entry after TCRdb re-called the 5' RACE reads with MiXCR. The table shows under 450,000 distinct CDR3 sequences, with 15% to 20% occurring only once. V lost 3 bases, J lost 3 bases, and 13 bases lay in between. The CDR3 loop spans 15 amino acids. Germline CDR1 and CDR2: MNHNS and SASEGT. The chain recombines TRBV6-1 with TRBJ2-3, with a possible D match to TRBD1 (5 bases). The sequence came from a male donor with ankylosing spondylitis. The sequenced sample consisted of blood, either unsorted or a sorted T cell fraction (not recorded which). CDR3 nucleotides: TGTGCCAGCAGTGACCCAAGACAGAAAACAGATACGCAGTATTTT. The encoded protein is CASSDPRQKTDTQYF.